This TCR beta chain was captured by sequencing in a study of blood T cell repertoires in COVID-19. The wider study: Donors in the United States, Italy and Spain gave samples during acute or convalescent COVID-19. PBMCs, B-cell-depleted T cells, or T cells were the source of the cDNA or gDNA that made up the material.

Seattle-derived patients entered the study during active infection and were followed longitudinally. How the authors handled the data: Quantification of nucleated cells was approximated via reference gene primer amplification. Only in-frame clones appear in the TCRdb table, and some are missing; sequencing was by immunoSEQ multiplex PCR. V and J calls and clone size are as listed in that table; D and trimming were resolved from the DNA. Altogether around 210,000 clones are present, approximately 85% being singletons, with the ten largest covering 5.1%. The V end was cut by 3 bases, the J end by 0 bases, with 6 bases between. The CDR3 has 14 residues. CDR1 is SGHNT, CDR2 YYREEE, per germline (reference sequence).

The chain carries TRBV5-4 and TRBJ1-4; D is ambiguous. The receptor was isolated from a man between 45 and 60 years old with COVID-19, enrolled during active disease. The sequenced sample consisted of peripheral blood. The DNA of the CDR3 is TGTGCCAGCAGCTCGGGAGCAACTAATGAAAAACTGTTTTTT. It specifies CASSSGATNEKLFF.